Detailed here is one TCR beta chain. The antigen remains undetermined. This specimen comes from a study of T-cell memory formation after mild COVID-19. From the 5' RACE reads, TCRdb called clonotypes with MiXCR, one entry per CDR3 protein. The repertoire holds over 250,000 distinct CDR3 sequences, with about 16% as singletons. Study-wide results and limits: Day 15 to 85 contracting clones showed balanced CD4/CD8; later expanders leaned CD4+.

The CDR3 has 14 amino acids. V was shortened by 2 bases and J by 5 bases, with 11 bases between the two germline ends. Germline V CDR1 and CDR2: SGHRS, YFSETQ. The chain uses TRBV5-1 and TRBJ2-1; weak D call: TRBD1 (5 bases). The material sequenced was PBMCs or a T cell subset sorted from them (not recorded which). This TCR derives from a man between 18 and 35 years old who had mild COVID-19 (a few samples of this study predate the infection). Cell type and time point are not known. The CDR3 coding sequence is TGCGCCAGCAGCTTAGACAGTCAAAACAATGAGCAGTTCTTC. It specifies CASSLDSQNNEQFF.